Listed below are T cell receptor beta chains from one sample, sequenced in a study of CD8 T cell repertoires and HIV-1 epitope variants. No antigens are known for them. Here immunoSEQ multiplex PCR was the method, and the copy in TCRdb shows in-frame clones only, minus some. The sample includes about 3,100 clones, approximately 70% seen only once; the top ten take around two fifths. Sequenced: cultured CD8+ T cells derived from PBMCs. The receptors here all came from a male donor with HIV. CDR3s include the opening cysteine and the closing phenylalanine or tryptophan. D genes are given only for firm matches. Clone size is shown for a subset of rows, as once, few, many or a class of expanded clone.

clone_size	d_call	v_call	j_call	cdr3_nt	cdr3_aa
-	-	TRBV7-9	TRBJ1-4	TGTGCCAGCACCAATCTGCGGGACCAGAATGAAAAACTGTTTTTT	CASTNLRDQNEKLFF
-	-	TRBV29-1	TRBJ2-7	TGCAGCGTGACACTGAGCTCCTACGAGCAGTACTTC	CSVTLSSYEQYF
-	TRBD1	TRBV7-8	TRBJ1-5	TGTGCCAGCAGCTTGGACAGGGGGGATCAGCCCCAGCATTTT	CASSLDRGDQPQHF
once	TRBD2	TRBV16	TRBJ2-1	TGTGCCAGCAGCCAATTTAGGACTAGCGGGGACAATGAGCAGTTCTTC	CASSQFRTSGDNEQFF
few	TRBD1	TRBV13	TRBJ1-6	TGTGCCAGCAGCAGTTCGGGACAGGGTAAACCACCCCTCCACTTT	CASSSSGQGKPPLHF
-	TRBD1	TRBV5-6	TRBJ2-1	TGTGCCAGCAGCTTGGGGACAGGGGTGTACAATGAGCAGTTCTTC	CASSLGTGVYNEQFF
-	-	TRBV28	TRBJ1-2	TGTGCCAGCAGTCCCGTTTGGACGTATGGCTACACCTTC	CASSPVWTYGYTF
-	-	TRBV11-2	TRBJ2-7	TGTGCCAGCAGCAGTGAGATAGGGAGCTCCTACGAGCAGTACTTC	CASSSEIGSSYEQYF
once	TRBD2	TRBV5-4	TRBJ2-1	TGTGCCAGCAGCTGGACTAGCTACAATGAGCAGTTCTTC	CASSWTSYNEQFF
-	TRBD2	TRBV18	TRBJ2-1	TGTGCCAGCTCACCACGGATAGCGGGTTATGAGCAGTTCTTC	CASSPRIAGYEQFF